This TCR beta chain was captured in a study of graft-versus-host responses after intestinal transplantation. The wider study: Anti-thymocyte globulin induction preceded roughly 3 years of tacrolimus and steroid maintenance in all recipients.

The repertoire was sequenced with immunoSEQ multiplex PCR; TCRdb's copy has only in-frame clones and lacks some. The table includes some 120,000 clones, about 92% detected once. Study conclusions and caveats: Elevated graft-versus-host to host-versus-graft clonal ratios in allografts were recorded for patients with graft-donor T cell macrochimerism.

Germline V gene data show CDR1 as LNHDA and CDR2 as SQIVND (reference sequence). The CDR3 has 14 amino acids. V dropped 3 bases and J dropped 9 bases, with 15 bases sitting between them. Comments on this clone: No antigen is known for it.

Sample: unstimulated CD4+ T cells sorted from spleen or lymph node cells, taken before intestinal transplant. This chain joins TRBV19 and TRBJ1-5; tentatively, D is TRBD1 (5 bases). The receptor was derived from a human donor who received an intestinal transplant. CDR3 loop: CASSIGDRSSPQHF. In DNA, the CDR3 is TGTGCCAGTAGTATCGGTGACAGATCTTCGCCCCAGCATTTT.